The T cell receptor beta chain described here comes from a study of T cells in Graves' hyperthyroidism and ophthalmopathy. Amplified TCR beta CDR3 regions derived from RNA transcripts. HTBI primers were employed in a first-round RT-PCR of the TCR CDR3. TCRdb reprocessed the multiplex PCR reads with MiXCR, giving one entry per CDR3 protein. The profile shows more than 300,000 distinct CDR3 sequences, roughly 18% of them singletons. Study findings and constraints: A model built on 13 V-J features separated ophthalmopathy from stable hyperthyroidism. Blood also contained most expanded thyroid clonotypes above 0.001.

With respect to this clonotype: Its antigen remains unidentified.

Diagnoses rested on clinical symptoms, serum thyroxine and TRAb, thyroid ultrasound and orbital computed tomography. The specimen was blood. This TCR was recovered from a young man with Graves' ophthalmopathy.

The CDR3 DNA sequence: TGTGCCAGCAGCTTCAGATTAAGACCGGAGGGCTACACCTTC. Amino acids: CASSFRLRPEGYTF. This rearrangement joins TRBV5-5 to TRBJ1-2; no reliable D call. Germline CDR1 SGHKS, CDR2 YYEKEE (reference sequence). V lost 2 bases to trimming and J lost 8 bases, with 16 bases between them. This CDR3 has 14 amino acids.